The next 27 T cell receptor beta chains were all read from a single sample in a study of cytomegalovirus exposure and HLA in healthy donors. Produced via immunoSEQ multiplex PCR; TCRdb's table is partial and in-frame only. The data hold around 120,000 clones, with 70% to 90% observed a single time. What was sequenced was PBMCs. Every receptor here comes from a man aged 18 to 30 in good health and CMV-seronegative.

The J gene is TRBJ1-2, the V gene TRBV5-4; 10 positions agree with TRBD1. Trimming at V came to 8 bases and at J to 6 bases, leaving 1 base not matched to a gene. Germline V gene sequence: CDR1 SGHNT, CDR2 YYREEE (reference sequence). This CDR3 has 11 residues. CDR3 DNA: TGTGCCAGGGGACAGGGGCATGGCTACACCTTC. Residues: CARGQGHGYTF.

In this sample, this clone turned up a few times. The chain recombines TRBV5-6 with TRBJ1-1; D perhaps matches TRBD1 (5 bases). Germline assignment: CDR1 SGHDT and CDR2 YYEEEE. This CDR3 is 15 amino acids long. Trimming removed 4 bases at V and 0 bases at J, with 13 bases between. The CDR3 DNA reads as TGTGCCAGCAGCCCCAGGGTAGGAGTGAACACTGAAGCTTTCTTT. This sequence encodes CASSPRVGVNTEAFF.

The chain has TRBV6-5 and TRBJ1-2; D is perhaps TRBD1 (6 bases). The CDR3 covers 14 residues. Germline CDR1 is MNHEY and CDR2 is SVGAGI. Trimming shortened V by 0 bases and J by 5 bases, and 10 bases separated the two germline ends. CDR3 loop: CASSYSTGVYGYTF. CDR3 nucleotides: TGTGCCAGCAGTTACTCGACAGGCGTTTATGGCTACACCTTC.

This clone was detected a few times. This chain uses TRBV7-2 with TRBJ1-2; TRBD1 might be the D (5 bases). This CDR3 contains 16 residues. Deletions cut 1 base from V and 0 bases from J, with 12 bases between. The germline gives CDR1 SGHTA, CDR2 FQGNSA. CDR3 loop: CASSLVRVGANYGYTF. The CDR3 nucleotides read TGTGCCAGCAGCTTAGTCAGGGTTGGGGCTAACTATGGCTACACCTTC.

This clone showed up just once. The chain uses TRBV13 and TRBJ2-3, with D maybe TRBD1 (6 bases). V lost 5 bases and J lost 2, with 14 bases in between. Germline V gene lookup returns CDR1 PRHDT and CDR2 FYEKMQ (reference sequence). The CDR3 loop spans 15 amino acids. The CDR3 sequence is CASSTTGLVTDTQYF. The CDR3 bases are TGTGCCAGCAGCACCACAGGGTTAGTCACAGATACGCAGTATTTT.

This chain joins TRBV5-1 and TRBJ1-1; TRBD1 is a possible D gene (6 bases). Germline assignment: CDR1 SGHRS and CDR2 YFSETQ. V lost 1 base to trimming and J lost 3 bases, with 19 bases between them. There are 17 residues in the CDR3. CDR3 bases: TGCGCCAGCAGCTTGTCGCTGGGAGGGGGAGTCGACACTGAAGCTTTCTTT. This encodes CASSLSLGGGVDTEAFF.

This clone appeared once. The rearrangement joins TRBV4-1 to TRBJ2-1; 14 nucleotides agree with TRBD2. Germline-derived CDR1 and CDR2 are MGHRA and YSYEKL. V was pared by 0 bases and J by 10 bases, with 5 bases of the junction left unmatched. The CDR3 spans 16 residues. DNA of the CDR3: TGCGCCAGCAGCCAAGAGGGACTAGCGGGAGTCCGGGAGCAGTTCTTC. As protein: CASSQEGLAGVREQFF.

The chain couples TRBV13 to TRBJ2-1; a weak D match, TRBD1 (5 bases). V was trimmed by 5 bases and J by 6 bases, leaving 11 bases between them. The germline CDR1 and CDR2 sequences are PRHDT and FYEKMQ (reference sequence). The CDR3 totals 13 residues. CDR3 sequence reads: CASSPTRANEQFF. In DNA, the CDR3 is TGTGCCAGCAGCCCCACCAGGGCCAATGAGCAGTTCTTC.

The J gene is TRBJ2-2, the V gene TRBV2; 11 bases are a match to TRBD2. The junction had 9 bases not matched to a gene; V was cut back by 8 bases and J by 4 bases. Germline V gives CDR1 SNHLY, CDR2 FYNNEI. This CDR3 has 16 residues. The CDR3 coding sequence is TGTGCCAGCGCTTTAGCGGGAGGGCCGCTCACCGGGGAGCTGTTTTTT. Translation: CASALAGGPLTGELFF.

The rearrangement joins TRBV28 to TRBJ2-3, with a tentative D call TRBD1 (5 bases). Trimming left V 2 bases short and J 5 bases short, with 11 bases between. This CDR3 region has 14 residues. Germline loops: CDR1 MDHEN, CDR2 SYDVKM. CDR3 sequence (DNA): TGTGCCAGCAGTTTAATTGCAGGGCTAGATACGCAGTATTTT. Translated: CASSLIAGLDTQYF.

This clone has just a few counts. The chain links TRBV11-2 to TRBJ2-1; 8 bases fit TRBD1. V lost 4 bases to trimming and J lost 4 bases; unmatched junction nucleotides: 9. This CDR3 region has 16 residues. Germline V lookup: CDR1 SGHAT, CDR2 FQNNGV. The chain's CDR3 is CASSSRRTGPYNEQFF. CDR3 bases: TGTGCCAGCAGCTCCAGGCGGACAGGGCCGTACAATGAGCAGTTCTTC.

This chain links TRBV2 with TRBJ2-5; no clear D gene. The CDR3 is made up of 14 amino acids. V was clipped by 5 bases and J by 0 bases, with 10 bases between them. Germline values: CDR1 SNHLY, CDR2 FYNNEI. CDR3 amino acids: CASSYTSHQETQYF. The CDR3 nucleotides read TGTGCCAGCAGTTATACATCCCACCAAGAGACCCAGTACTTC.

This chain links TRBV2 with TRBJ2-5, with D uncertain. Germline assignment: CDR1 SNHLY and CDR2 FYNNEI. The V and J ends lost 7 bases and 2 bases respectively, with 14 bases between them. CDR3 length: 14 residues. Here the CDR3 reads CASTDAQLQETQYF. The CDR3 DNA sequence: TGTGCCAGCACCGACGCACAGCTACAAGAGACCCAGTACTTC.

This chain uses TRBV5-1 with TRBJ1-2; 9 positions match TRBD1. The CDR3 is 15 amino acids. Germline trimming cut 3 bases from V and 4 bases from J; bases unmatched to any gene: 7. The germline gives CDR1 SGHRS, CDR2 YFSETQ. The CDR3 is CASSWEDRGGYGYTF. In DNA, the CDR3 is TGCGCCAGCAGCTGGGAGGACAGGGGCGGCTATGGCTACACCTTC.

The rearrangement links TRBV28 to TRBJ1-3; the D is unclear. The CDR3 loop spans 12 amino acids. Germline-derived CDR1 and CDR2 are MDHEN and SYDVKM. Trimming cost V 6 bases and J 4 bases, with 7 bases left between them. The DNA for the CDR3 is TGTGCCAGCAGGGGCGGGGGAAACACCATATATTTT. Amino acid sequence: CASRGGGNTIYF.

V gene TRBV18 combines with J gene TRBJ2-7, with 12 bases aligning to TRBD2. J was trimmed by 3 bases and V by 2 bases; bases with no gene match: 5. The germline V gene encodes CDR1 KGHSH and CDR2 LQKENI. The CDR3 runs to 16 residues. This CDR3 reads CASSPGRLAGDYEQYF. For the CDR3, the DNA is TGTGCCAGCTCACCAGGCCGACTAGCGGGGGACTACGAGCAGTACTTC.

The chain is built from TRBV18 and TRBJ2-1; 9 positions match TRBD2. CDR1 KGHSH and CDR2 LQKENI come from the germline V gene. The V and J ends lost 3 bases and 7 bases, in that order; junction bases with no gene match: 7. The CDR3 covers 15 residues. CDR3 in amino acids: CASSPGGGAGNEQFF. In DNA form, the CDR3 reads TGTGCCAGCTCACCCGGCGGGGGGGCCGGGAATGAGCAGTTCTTC.

This clone was recorded a few times. V is TRBV21-1 and J is TRBJ1-2. TRBV21-1 is an annotated pseudogene. CDR3 length: 14 amino acids. The CDR3 protein is CASSNRGNPYGYTF. The CDR3 DNA reads as TGTGCCAGCAGCAATAGAGGGAATCCCTATGGCTACACCTTC.

V gene TRBV2 combines with J gene TRBJ1-5, with no clear D. Germline V lookup: CDR1 SNHLY, CDR2 FYNNEI. V lost 7 bases to trimming and J lost 0 bases, with 4 bases between them. The CDR3 covers 12 residues. The CDR3, as DNA: TGTGCCAGCACTAGTAGCAATCAGCCCCAGCATTTT. It encodes CASTSSNQPQHF.

The chain carries TRBV28 and TRBJ2-1; no clear D. Germline V lookup: CDR1 MDHEN, CDR2 SYDVKM. The V and J ends lost 8 bases and 7 bases respectively, with 6 bases between them. The CDR3 extends over 10 amino acids. Here the CDR3 reads CASLENEQFF. The CDR3 region has the DNA TGTGCCAGCCTTGAGAATGAGCAGTTCTTC.

The chain has TRBV10-2 and TRBJ2-7; the D gene is possibly TRBD1 (6 bases). V was cut by 8 bases and J by 5 bases, with 10 bases left in between. There are 11 residues in the CDR3. Germline V gene data show CDR1 as WSHSY and CDR2 as SAAADI. The chain's CDR3 is CASQGIHEQYF. DNA of the CDR3: TGCGCCAGCCAGGGGATCCACGAGCAGTACTTC.

Concerning this clone itself: Other DNA sequences in the same sample also yield this CDR3. This chain joins TRBV6-5 and TRBJ2-7; TRBD1 matches 7 bases. Losses at the gene ends were 6 bases for V and 4 bases for J; bases not matched to a gene: 6. CDR3 size: 13 residues. Per germline, CDR1 MNHEY and CDR2 SVGAGI. CDR3 bases: TGTGCCAGCAGGCGACAGGGTTCGTACGAGCAGTACTTC. It yields the protein CASRRQGSYEQYF.

This chain links TRBV30 with TRBJ2-2, with 9 bases lining up with TRBD1. The CDR3 runs to 16 residues. Germline assignment: CDR1 GTSNPN and CDR2 SVGIG (reference sequence). V lost 0 bases and J lost 7; bases outside the gene matches: 9. CDR3 region: CAWSVRGTGRGGELFF. The CDR3 bases are TGTGCCTGGAGTGTAAGGGGGACAGGGCGAGGCGGGGAGCTGTTTTTT.

The gene calls are TRBV11-2 and TRBJ2-2, with TRBD2 matching 10 bases. The CDR3 has 17 residues. CDR1 is SGHAT and CDR2 is FQNNGV in the germline V gene. The junction had 9 bases not matched to a gene; V was cut back by 1 base and J by 7 bases. The CDR3 DNA follows: TGTGCCAGCAGCTTAGTTCGGTCTAGCGGGAGCCACGGGGAGCTGTTTTTT. Its protein is CASSLVRSSGSHGELFF.

The chain combines TRBV28 with TRBJ1-2; D not resolved. The CDR3 is 13 residues long. V lost 4 bases and J lost 1, with 7 bases in between. CDR1 MDHEN and CDR2 SYDVKM come from the germline V gene. The CDR3 DNA follows: TGTGCCAGCAGTTATCGGGGTAACTATGGCTACACCTTC. Protein sequence: CASSYRGNYGYTF.

This clone was counted only a few times. The chain combines TRBV28 with TRBJ1-1; 12 nucleotides align to TRBD1. Trimming took 10 bases from V and 6 from J; bases not matched to a gene: 9. Germline loops: CDR1 MDHEN, CDR2 SYDVKM. The CDR3 length is 14 residues. Here the CDR3 reads CAISGTGGGPEAFF. DNA for the CDR3: TGTGCCATCTCCGGGACAGGGGGCGGCCCTGAAGCTTTCTTT.

The chain employs TRBV19 and TRBJ2-7, with a weak D call TRBD1 (5 bases). Trimming took 5 bases from V and 1 from J, leaving 12 bases between them. The CDR3 is 14 residues long. Germline V gene sequence: CDR1 LNHDA, CDR2 SQIVND (reference sequence). CDR3 region: CASSATDYSYEQYF. Written as DNA, the CDR3 is TGTGCCAGTAGTGCGACAGATTATTCCTACGAGCAGTACTTC.